The rows below give T cell receptor beta chains drawn from one sample of a study of T cell repertoires in aging, cancer and after chemotherapy. TCRdb reprocessed the multiplex PCR reads via MiXCR and lists one record per CDR3 protein. This sample carries approximately 10,000 distinct CDR3 sequences, 25% to 30% of them seen once, and the ten largest clones take 1.5% to 2%. Sequenced: blood. Every receptor here comes from a human donor in good health. Each CDR3 is given with its conserved first and last residue. The order of the fields is CDR3 protein, CDR3 DNA, D gene, J gene, V gene, clone size. A D gene is named only where the DNA matches it firmly. Expanded clones get a size class; other rows say once, few or many, or leave the size out.

CDR3 protein: CASSYPPREQYF
CDR3 DNA: TGTGCCAGCAGTTACCCCCCTCGGGAGCAGTACTTC
D gene: NA
J gene: TRBJ2-7
V gene: TRBV6-5
clone size: few

CDR3 protein: CATSDPVGGGNQETQYF
CDR3 DNA: TGTGCCACCAGTGACCCTGTAGGGGGCGGGAACCAAGAGACCCAGTACTTC
D gene: NA
J gene: TRBJ2-5
V gene: TRBV24-1
clone size: once

CDR3 protein: CSYQTSDVTDTQYF
CDR3 DNA: TGCAGTTACCAGACTAGCGATGTAACAGATACGCAGTATTTT
D gene: TRBD2
J gene: TRBJ2-3
V gene: TRBV20-1
clone size: few

CDR3 protein: CASSEWVAGGQETQYF
CDR3 DNA: TGTGCCAGCAGTGAGTGGGTAGCGGGAGGACAAGAGACCCAGTACTTC
D gene: TRBD2
J gene: TRBJ2-5
V gene: TRBV6-1
clone size: NA

CDR3 protein: CASSFVGAFYSGNTIYF
CDR3 DNA: TGTGCCAGCAGCTTTGTAGGGGCCTTTTACTCTGGAAACACCATATATTTT
D gene: NA
J gene: TRBJ1-3
V gene: TRBV5-4
clone size: NA

CDR3 protein: CASYTRGQTYEQYF
CDR3 DNA: TGTGCCAGTTACACCCGGGGACAGACCTACGAGCAGTACTTC
D gene: TRBD1
J gene: TRBJ2-7
V gene: TRBV6-1
clone size: few

CDR3 protein: CASSLDGGGLYNEQFF
CDR3 DNA: TGTGCCAGCAGCCTCGATGGGGGGGGCCTCTACAATGAGCAGTTCTTC
D gene: NA
J gene: TRBJ2-1
V gene: TRBV7-3
clone size: few

CDR3 protein: CASSQRQGRENEQFF
CDR3 DNA: TGTGCCAGCAGCCAACGACAGGGCCGTGAGAATGAGCAGTTCTTC
D gene: TRBD1
J gene: TRBJ2-1
V gene: TRBV7-2
clone size: NA

CDR3 protein: CASSLQGGQPQHF
CDR3 DNA: TGTGCCAGCAGTTTACAGGGTGGTCAGCCCCAGCATTTT
D gene: NA
J gene: TRBJ1-5
V gene: TRBV6-5
clone size: NA

CDR3 protein: CATSSSSGGWEGNTIYF
CDR3 DNA: TGTGCCACCAGCAGCTCTTCAGGGGGCTGGGAGGGAAACACCATATATTTT
D gene: TRBD1
J gene: TRBJ1-3
V gene: TRBV15
clone size: NA

CDR3 protein: CASSQSRETQYF
CDR3 DNA: TGTGCCAGCAGCCAATCTAGAGAGACCCAGTACTTC
D gene: NA
J gene: TRBJ2-5
V gene: TRBV12-3/TRBV12-4
clone size: NA

CDR3 protein: CSSIWQVGNEQFF
CDR3 DNA: TGCAGCTCGATCTGGCAGGTGGGGAATGAGCAGTTCTTC
D gene: NA
J gene: TRBJ2-1
V gene: TRBV29-1
clone size: NA

CDR3 protein: CSARGITGGGVWDTQYF
CDR3 DNA: TGCAGTGCTAGGGGGATTACCGGGGGGGGGGTGTGGGATACGCAGTATTTT
D gene: TRBD2
J gene: TRBJ2-3
V gene: TRBV20-1
clone size: NA

CDR3 protein: CASTPSPASYYSYTF
CDR3 DNA: TGTGCCAGTACCCCCTCCCCCGCATCTTACTATAGCTACACCTTC
D gene: NA
J gene: TRBJ1-2
V gene: TRBV7-2
clone size: NA

CDR3 protein: CASSPPGRGKLDTQYF
CDR3 DNA: TGTGCCAGCAGCCCCCCGGGACGTGGAAAGTTAGATACGCAGTATTTT
D gene: NA
J gene: TRBJ2-3
V gene: TRBV7-2
clone size: NA

CDR3 protein: CASSPWTGSAYEQYF
CDR3 DNA: TGTGCCAGCAGCCCGTGGACAGGGTCTGCATACGAGCAGTACTTC
D gene: TRBD1
J gene: TRBJ2-7
V gene: TRBV7-6
clone size: NA

CDR3 protein: CASSLGRRVNTEAFF
CDR3 DNA: TGTGCCAGCAGTTTAGGTAGGAGAGTGAACACTGAAGCTTTCTTT
D gene: NA
J gene: TRBJ1-1
V gene: TRBV28
clone size: NA

CDR3 protein: CSASGNPYQQYF
CDR3 DNA: TGCAGTGCTAGCGGTAATCCCTACCAGCAGTACTTC
D gene: NA
J gene: TRBJ2-7
V gene: TRBV20-1
clone size: once

CDR3 protein: CASSLSPNQPQHF
CDR3 DNA: TGTGCCAGCAGTTTATCCCCCAATCAGCCCCAGCATTTT
D gene: NA
J gene: TRBJ1-5
V gene: TRBV27
clone size: few

CDR3 protein: CASTQGRGQPQHF
CDR3 DNA: TGTGCCAGCACCCAAGGGCGCGGACAGCCCCAGCATTTT
D gene: NA
J gene: TRBJ1-5
V gene: TRBV6-6
clone size: few

CDR3 protein: CASSFTTGSTYEQYF
CDR3 DNA: TGTGCCAGCAGTTTTACGACAGGATCTACCTACGAGCAGTACTTC
D gene: NA
J gene: TRBJ2-7
V gene: TRBV27
clone size: NA

CDR3 protein: CASAPTTSHTQYF
CDR3 DNA: TGTGCCAGTGCTCCTACTACGAGTCATACGCAGTATTTT
D gene: NA
J gene: TRBJ2-3
V gene: TRBV27
clone size: NA

CDR3 protein: CASSLRTGDSPLHF
CDR3 DNA: TGCGCCAGCAGCTTGAGGACAGGCGATTCACCCCTCCACTTT
D gene: TRBD1
J gene: TRBJ1-6
V gene: TRBV5-1
clone size: NA

CDR3 protein: CASSLVSDYEQYF
CDR3 DNA: TGTGCCAGCAGCTTGGTCTCCGATTACGAGCAGTACTTC
D gene: NA
J gene: TRBJ2-7
V gene: TRBV5-5
clone size: NA

CDR3 protein: CATGGDLRQYF
CDR3 DNA: TGTGCCACCGGGGGGGATCTGAGGCAGTATTTT
D gene: TRBD2
J gene: TRBJ2-3
V gene: TRBV24-1
clone size: NA

CDR3 protein: CAWSVASGETQYF
CDR3 DNA: TGTGCCTGGAGTGTCGCATCCGGGGAGACCCAGTACTTC
D gene: NA
J gene: TRBJ2-5
V gene: TRBV30
clone size: NA

CDR3 protein: CASSLMADTQYF
CDR3 DNA: TGTGCCAGCAGCCTTATGGCGGATACGCAGTATTTT
D gene: NA
J gene: TRBJ2-3
V gene: TRBV14
clone size: few

CDR3 protein: CASSLSRMRSYEQYF
CDR3 DNA: TGTGCCAGCAGTTTATCCAGGATGAGATCCTACGAGCAGTACTTC
D gene: NA
J gene: TRBJ2-7
V gene: TRBV12-3/TRBV12-4
clone size: NA

CDR3 protein: CASSPRDRQRLAGGPSTDTQYF
CDR3 DNA: TGTGCCAGCAGCCCCCGGGACAGGCAGAGGCTAGCGGGAGGGCCTAGCACAGATACGCAGTATTTT
D gene: TRBD2
J gene: TRBJ2-3
V gene: TRBV7-2
clone size: NA

CDR3 protein: CASSYLVAGGLQETQYF
CDR3 DNA: TGTGCCAGCAGCTACTTAGTAGCGGGAGGGCTCCAAGAGACCCAGTACTTC
D gene: TRBD2
J gene: TRBJ2-5
V gene: TRBV7-6
clone size: few

CDR3 protein: CSAKGGLETQYF
CDR3 DNA: TGCAGTGCTAAAGGGGGCCTAGAGACCCAGTACTTC
D gene: TRBD1
J gene: TRBJ2-5
V gene: TRBV20-1
clone size: few

CDR3 protein: CSVDTGSTDTQYF
CDR3 DNA: TGCAGCGTTGATACGGGAAGCACAGATACGCAGTATTTT
D gene: NA
J gene: TRBJ2-3
V gene: TRBV29-1
clone size: medium-sized

CDR3 protein: CASSPPESLNEQFF
CDR3 DNA: TGTGCCAGCAGTCCTCCCGAATCACTCAATGAGCAGTTCTTC
D gene: NA
J gene: TRBJ2-1
V gene: TRBV6-6
clone size: few

CDR3 protein: CSAFAGQPQHF
CDR3 DNA: TGCAGTGCTTTCGCCGGTCAGCCCCAGCATTTT
D gene: NA
J gene: TRBJ1-5
V gene: TRBV20-1
clone size: few

CDR3 protein: CASSTRALWEAFF
CDR3 DNA: TGTGCCAGCAGTACCCGGGCCCTGTGGGAAGCTTTCTTT
D gene: NA
J gene: TRBJ1-1
V gene: TRBV12-3/TRBV12-4
clone size: few

CDR3 protein: CASSRGQGRIDEQYF
CDR3 DNA: TGTGCCAGCAGCCGCGGACAGGGAAGGATCGACGAGCAGTACTTC
D gene: TRBD1
J gene: TRBJ2-7
V gene: TRBV11-2
clone size: few

CDR3 protein: CASSIEEGKNAEAFF
CDR3 DNA: TGTGCCAGTAGTATCGAGGAGGGGAAGAATGCTGAAGCTTTCTTT
D gene: NA
J gene: TRBJ1-1
V gene: TRBV19
clone size: NA

CDR3 protein: CASSYQGSPPSPLHF
CDR3 DNA: TGTGCCAGCAGTTACCAGGGATCGCCTCCTTCACCCCTCCACTTT
D gene: NA
J gene: TRBJ1-6
V gene: TRBV6-2/TRBV6-3
clone size: NA

CDR3 protein: CASSQGQEGTEAFF
CDR3 DNA: TGCGCCAGCAGCCAAGGGCAGGAAGGAACTGAAGCTTTCTTT
D gene: NA
J gene: TRBJ1-1
V gene: TRBV4-1
clone size: NA

CDR3 protein: CASSSIGTGGADTQYF
CDR3 DNA: TGTGCCAGCAGTTCTATAGGGACAGGGGGGGCAGATACGCAGTATTTT
D gene: TRBD1
J gene: TRBJ2-3
V gene: TRBV27
clone size: NA

CDR3 protein: CASSTLSGGEQYF
CDR3 DNA: TGTGCCAGCAGCACCCTGAGTGGGGGCGAGCAGTACTTC
D gene: NA
J gene: TRBJ2-7
V gene: TRBV7-2
clone size: NA

CDR3 protein: CASSEGNQETQYF
CDR3 DNA: TGTGCCAGCAGTGAGGGGAACCAAGAGACCCAGTACTTC
D gene: NA
J gene: TRBJ2-5
V gene: TRBV6-1
clone size: few

CDR3 protein: CASSLQKNYPTEAFF
CDR3 DNA: TGTGCCAGTAGTCTCCAGAAAAACTATCCCACTGAAGCTTTCTTT
D gene: NA
J gene: TRBJ1-1
V gene: TRBV19
clone size: NA